Here is one T cell receptor (beta chain) with its context. The length of the CDR3 is 15 residues. The germline V gene has CDR1 SEHNR and CDR2 FQNEAQ (reference sequence). V was shortened by 3 bases and J by 6 bases, with 15 bases between the two germline ends. This record comes from a study of cytomegalovirus exposure and HLA in healthy donors. The PCR made use of 60 Vbeta and 13 Jbeta primers. Clones were read by immunoSEQ multiplex PCR, and TCRdb kept only the in-frame ones, dropping some. The data include 60,000 to 80,000 clones; the top ten clones carry 4.5% to 6%. The material sequenced was PBMCs. The rearrangement joins TRBV7-9 to TRBJ2-1; D possibly corresponds to TRBD1 (6 bases). The receptor was isolated from a man between 35 and 55 years old in good health and CMV-seronegative. CDR3 sequence (DNA): TGTGCCAGCAGCTTGGCAGGGGTATCTTTCAATGAGCAGTTCTTC. It encodes CASSLAGVSFNEQFF.